The 9 T cell receptor beta chains below were found in one sample sequenced in a study of blood T cell repertoires in COVID-19. Assay: immunoSEQ multiplex PCR; the TCRdb copy retains only in-frame clones and omits some. The sample lists 140,000 to 150,000 clones, more than 75% occurring once. The sequencing input was peripheral blood. The receptors were gathered from a woman aged 50 to 65 with acute or convalescent COVID-19.

The J gene is TRBJ1-2, the V gene TRBV6-2 or TRBV6-3, with 8 positions matching TRBD1. This CDR3 spans 15 amino acids. Unmatched junction bases numbered 10, after V lost 2 bases and J lost 8 bases. The germline gives CDR1 MNHEY, CDR2 SVGEGT. Here the CDR3 DNA reads TGTGCCAGCAGTTACGGGGGACAGGAAAAGCGAGGCTACACCTTC. Its translation: CASSYGGQEKRGYTF.

V usage is TRBV19 and J usage is TRBJ2-3, with 9 bases that match TRBD1. Germline CDR1 reads LNHDA; CDR2 reads SQIVND (reference sequence). V was clipped by 3 bases and J by 4 bases; unmatched bases: 11. CDR3 length: 17 residues. CDR3 amino acids: CASSIQLPGQGADTQYF. CDR3 DNA: TGTGCCAGTAGTATCCAGCTCCCGGGACAGGGAGCAGATACGCAGTATTTT.

This chain joins TRBV6-5 and TRBJ2-3; D gene uncertain. Trimming stripped 0 bases from V and 0 bases from J, with 4 bases between. From germline, CDR1 is MNHEY and CDR2 SVGAGI. The CDR3 loop spans 14 amino acids. CDR3 nucleotides: TGTGCCAGCAGTTACTCACAGAGCACAGATACGCAGTATTTT. Translating gives CASSYSQSTDTQYF.

The gene calls are TRBV7-2 and TRBJ2-1; 10 bases align to TRBD2. The CDR3 consists of 15 residues. Trimming removed 3 bases from V and 4 bases from J; junction bases left unmatched: 3. The germline CDR1 and CDR2 sequences are SGHTA and FQGNSA. This CDR3 is CASSLSSGGYNEQFF. CDR3 DNA sequence: TGTGCCAGCAGCTTGAGTAGCGGGGGGTACAATGAGCAGTTCTTC.

This sequence joins TRBV30 and TRBJ1-5; D gene uncertain. The V end was cut by 2 bases, the J end by 5 bases, with 10 bases between. The CDR3 sequence is 13 residues long. Germline V CDR1 and CDR2: GTSNPN, SVGIG (reference sequence). CDR3 residues: CAWSTGEDQPQHF. CDR3 in DNA: TGTGCCTGGAGTACCGGGGAGGATCAGCCCCAGCATTTT. Full variable domain (outside the CDR3, taken from reference TRBV30 and TRBJ1-5): SQTIHQWPATLVQPVGSPLSLECTVEGTSNPNLYWYRQAAGRGLQLLFYSVGIGQISSEVPQNLSASRPQDRQFILSSKKLLLSDSGFYLCAWSTGEDQPQHFGDGTRLSIL.

This sequence joins TRBV4-2 and TRBJ1-1, with 10 nucleotides matching TRBD1. Germline CDR1 LGHNA, CDR2 YNFKEQ. This CDR3 is 15 amino acids long. With V trimmed by 0 bases and J by 4 bases, 2 bases remained unmatched. CDR3 amino acids: CASSQETGGGTEAFF. The CDR3 DNA reads TGTGCCAGCAGCCAAGAGACAGGGGGCGGCACTGAAGCTTTCTTT.

The chain has TRBV9 and TRBJ2-3, with D maybe TRBD1 (7 bases). The CDR3 extends over 15 amino acids. Germline V gene data show CDR1 as SGDLS and CDR2 as YYNGEE. Trimming cost V 5 bases and J 0 bases, with 13 bases left between them. CDR3 DNA: TGTGCCAGCAGGGAGGGGACAGACAGCACAGATACGCAGTATTTT. Encoded protein: CASREGTDSTDTQYF.

This clone was seen at least ten times. The chain recombines TRBV4-3 with TRBJ2-6, with TRBD1 as a possible D gene (6 bases). Germline V gives CDR1 LGHNA, CDR2 YSLEER. The V end lost 2 bases, the J end lost 1 base, and 9 bases lay between the germline ends. The CDR3 is made up of 16 amino acids. In nucleotides, the CDR3 is TGCGCCAGCAGCCAAACGACAGGTTCTGGGGCCAACGTCCTGACTTTC. It codes for CASSQTTGSGANVLTF.

This chain connects TRBV27 to TRBJ2-5, with D perhaps matching TRBD1 (6 bases). V was pared by 4 bases and J by 2 bases, with 14 bases between. This CDR3 comprises 15 residues. From germline, CDR1 is MNHEY and CDR2 SMNVEV (reference sequence). CDR3 DNA: TGTGCCAGCAGTTCCGGGACAATTGTTCAAGAGACCCAGTACTTC. This gives the protein CASSSGTIVQETQYF.